Described below is a single T cell receptor beta chain sequence and its context. These data are taken from a study of blood T cell repertoires in COVID-19. Study summary: COVID-19 samples collected from the United States, Italy and Spain covered acute and convalescent phases.

In the study's own analysis: Estimation of nucleated cell counts was performed using reference gene primer amplification. Sequencing was performed with immunoSEQ multiplex PCR; in TCRdb, only in-frame clones are kept and a portion is missing. Clone size and the V and J calls come from that table; the DNA yielded D and trimming. The top ten hold 10% to 15% of the sample, which has about 180,000 clones, about three quarters seen once. Looked up from germline, CDR1 is MNHEY and CDR2 is SVGAGI. The CDR3 consists of 15 residues. V was trimmed by 2 bases and J by 4 bases, leaving 15 bases between them. Enrollment of patients from Seattle took place during active infection, with longitudinal follow-up.

The chain carries TRBV6-5 and TRBJ2-7; D may be TRBD1 (5 bases). This sequence originates from a woman older than 75 with COVID-19, enrolled during active disease. The sample taken for sequencing was peripheral blood. CDR3 protein: CASSYGVPTDYEQYF. The DNA of the CDR3 is TGTGCCAGCAGTTACGGCGTACCGACAGATTACGAGCAGTACTTC.